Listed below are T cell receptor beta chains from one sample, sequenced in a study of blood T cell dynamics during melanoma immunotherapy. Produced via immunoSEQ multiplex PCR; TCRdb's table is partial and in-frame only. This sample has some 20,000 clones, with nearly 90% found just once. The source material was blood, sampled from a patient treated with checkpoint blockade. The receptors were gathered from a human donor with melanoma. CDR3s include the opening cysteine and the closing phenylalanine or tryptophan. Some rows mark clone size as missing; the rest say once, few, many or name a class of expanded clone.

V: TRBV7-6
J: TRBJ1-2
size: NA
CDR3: CASSLAGGSYGYTF

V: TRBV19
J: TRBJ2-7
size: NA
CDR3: CASSRGQGFSYEQYF

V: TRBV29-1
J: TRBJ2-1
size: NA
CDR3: CSGLADTYNEQFF

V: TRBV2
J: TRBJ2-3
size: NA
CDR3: CASSGDRGSTDTQYF

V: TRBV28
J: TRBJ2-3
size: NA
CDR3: CASHWREMADTQYF

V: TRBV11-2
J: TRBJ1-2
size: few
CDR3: CASSLQGSIGYTF

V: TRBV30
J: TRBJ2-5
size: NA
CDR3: CAWSVRYQETQYF

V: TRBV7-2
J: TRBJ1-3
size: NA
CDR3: CASSLTGGNSGNTIYF

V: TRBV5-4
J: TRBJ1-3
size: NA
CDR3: CASSRQGYSGNTIYF

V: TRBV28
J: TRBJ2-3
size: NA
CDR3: CASSLKQQRADTQYF

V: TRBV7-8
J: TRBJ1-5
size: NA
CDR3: CASSLETGGGNQPQHF

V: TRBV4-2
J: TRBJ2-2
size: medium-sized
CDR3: CASSQALDGTNTGELFF

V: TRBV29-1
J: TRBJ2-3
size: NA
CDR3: CSVIPGWESTDTQYF

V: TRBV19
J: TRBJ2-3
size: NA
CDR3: CASSTYMETYTDTQYF

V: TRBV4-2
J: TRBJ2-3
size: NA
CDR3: CASSQVLTDTQYF

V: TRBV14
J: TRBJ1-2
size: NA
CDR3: CASSQTGVDGYTF

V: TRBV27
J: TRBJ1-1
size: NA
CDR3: CASSLSLGTAQNTEAFF